This entry lists 9 T cell receptor beta chains sequenced from one sample in a study of beta chain features in type 1 diabetes. The investigators reverse transcribed all of the isolated RNA, so they sequenced expressed TCRB transcripts. Assay: immunoSEQ multiplex PCR; the TCRdb copy retains only in-frame clones and omits some. The sample contains some 300,000 clones, approximately 8% of which appear only once. The specimen was central memory CD4+ T cells from blood. The source of these receptors is a woman under 30 in good health.

V usage is TRBV5-4 and J usage is TRBJ2-6; D gene ambiguous. Per the germline V gene, CDR1 is SGHNT and CDR2 is YYREEE (reference sequence). V lost 4 bases and J lost 1, with 9 bases in between. The CDR3 has 15 amino acids. The CDR3: CASSQDPSGANVLTF. CDR3 coding DNA: TGTGCCAGCAGCCAAGACCCATCTGGGGCCAACGTCCTGACTTTC.

This clone turned up a few times. V and J are TRBV5-1 and TRBJ2-3; D might be TRBD2 (5 bases). The CDR3 runs to 15 residues. The germline gives CDR1 SGHRS, CDR2 YFSETQ. V lost 0 bases, J lost 1 base, and 9 bases lay in between. The DNA for the CDR3 is TGCGCCAGCAGCTTGGCGGAGGTCCGCACAGATACGCAGTATTTT. Its protein product is CASSLAEVRTDTQYF. The full variable domain, with the rest looked up from reference TRBV5-1 and TRBJ2-3, is KAGVTQTPRYLIKTRGQQVTLSCSPISGHRSVSWYQQTPGQGLQFLFEYFSETQRNKGNFPGRFSGRQFSNSRSEMNVSTLELGDSALYLCASSLAEVRTDTQYFGPGTRLTVL.

CDR3 region: CASTPCSDEQYV. In DNA form, the CDR3 reads TGTGCCAGCACCCCCTGTAGCGACGAGCAGTACGTC. The chain couples TRBV7-3 to TRBJ2-7; D is possibly TRBD2 (5 bases). V dropped 7 bases and J dropped 5 bases, with 12 bases sitting between them. Per germline, CDR1 SGHTA and CDR2 FQGTGA. The CDR3 loop spans 12 amino acids.

There are many counts of this clone. J is TRBJ2-1 and V is TRBV2; no firm D call. CDR3 size: 14 residues. CDR1 is SNHLY and CDR2 is FYNNEI in the germline V gene. Trimming stripped 8 bases from V and 9 bases from J, with 20 bases between. CDR3 loop: CASRSPAHVGEQFF. The CDR3, as DNA: TGTGCCAGCCGAAGCCCCGCTCATGTGGGTGAGCAGTTCTTC.

This clone was detected a few times. This chain connects TRBV20-1 to TRBJ2-7, with no clear D. This CDR3 has 11 residues. The germline gives CDR1 DFQATT, CDR2 SNEGSKA (reference sequence). V lost 5 bases and J lost 5, with 10 bases in between. CDR3 coding DNA: TGCAGTGCTGGAGTGCTGGACGAGCAGTACGTC. It codes for CSAGVLDEQYV.

This clone occurred a few times. This rearrangement joins TRBV5-6 to TRBJ2-4; D possibly corresponds to TRBD2 (6 bases). The CDR3 length is 14 residues. V was pared by 1 base and J by 4 bases, with 9 bases between. In germline, CDR1 is SGHDT, CDR2 YYEEEE. CDR3 loop: CASSLRGLKNIQYF. As DNA, the CDR3 is TGTGCCAGCAGCTTGAGGGGACTGAAAAACATTCAGTACTTC.

This chain uses TRBV2 with TRBJ1-4; 7 bases agree with TRBD1. J was trimmed by 5 bases and V by 7 bases; bases with no gene match: 4. The CDR3 is 13 amino acids. CDR1 is SNHLY and CDR2 is FYNNEI in the germline V gene. This CDR3 is CASTGTANEKLFF. The DNA for the CDR3 is TGTGCCAGCACAGGGACAGCAAATGAAAAACTGTTTTTT.

This clone was picked up many times. Other DNA sequences in this specimen translate into the identical CDR3. J is TRBJ1-5 and V is TRBV28, with D unclear. CDR3 length: 12 residues. The V and J ends lost 4 bases and 3 bases respectively, with 4 bases between them. CDR1 MDHEN and CDR2 SYDVKM come from the germline V gene. The CDR3 DNA sequence: TGTGCCAGCAGTTCTAACAATCAGCCCCAGCATTTT. It translates to CASSSNNQPQHF.

This clone appeared a few times. V is TRBV7-8 and J is TRBJ2-7; D remains unclear. Germline loops: CDR1 SGHVS, CDR2 FQNEAQ. Trimming shortened V by 3 bases and J by 5 bases, and 14 bases separated the two germline ends. This CDR3 is 14 amino acids long. The CDR3 DNA sequence: TGTGCCAGCAGCTTTGACGGGCAAAGGAACGAGCAGTACGTC. Protein: CASSFDGQRNEQYV.